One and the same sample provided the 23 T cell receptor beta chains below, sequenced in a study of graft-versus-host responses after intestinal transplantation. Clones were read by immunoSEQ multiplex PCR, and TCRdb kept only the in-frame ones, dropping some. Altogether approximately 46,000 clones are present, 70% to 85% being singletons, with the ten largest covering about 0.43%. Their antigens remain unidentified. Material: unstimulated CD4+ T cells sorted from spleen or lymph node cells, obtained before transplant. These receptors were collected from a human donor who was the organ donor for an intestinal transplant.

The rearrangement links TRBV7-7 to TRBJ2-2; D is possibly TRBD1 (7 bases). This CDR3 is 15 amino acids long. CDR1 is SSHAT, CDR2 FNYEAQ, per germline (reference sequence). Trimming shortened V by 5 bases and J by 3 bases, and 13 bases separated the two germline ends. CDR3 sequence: CASSPRRGDTGELFF. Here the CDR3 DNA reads TGTGCCAGCAGCCCTCGCAGGGGGGACACCGGGGAGCTGTTTTTT.

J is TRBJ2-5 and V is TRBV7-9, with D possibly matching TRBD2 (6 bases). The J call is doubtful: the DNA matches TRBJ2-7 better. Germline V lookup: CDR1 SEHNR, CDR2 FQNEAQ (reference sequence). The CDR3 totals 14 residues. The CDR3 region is CASSLAGGRYEQYF. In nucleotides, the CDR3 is TGTGCCAGCAGCTTAGCGGGGGGTAGGTACGAGCAGTACTTC.

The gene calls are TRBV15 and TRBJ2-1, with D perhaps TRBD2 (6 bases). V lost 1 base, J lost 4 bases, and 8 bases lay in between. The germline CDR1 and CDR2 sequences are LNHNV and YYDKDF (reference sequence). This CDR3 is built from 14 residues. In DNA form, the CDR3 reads TGTGCCACCAGCAGAGGGGACTCTTACAATGAGCAGTTCTTC. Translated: CATSRGDSYNEQFF.

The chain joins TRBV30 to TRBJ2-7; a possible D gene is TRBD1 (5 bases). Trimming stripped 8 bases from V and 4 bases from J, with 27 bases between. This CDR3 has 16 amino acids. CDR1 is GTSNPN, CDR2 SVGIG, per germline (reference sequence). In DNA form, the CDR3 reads TGTGCCCGGCGGACAAGGGGTGGACCCGAACCTTACGAGCAGTACTTC. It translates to CARRTRGGPEPYEQYF.

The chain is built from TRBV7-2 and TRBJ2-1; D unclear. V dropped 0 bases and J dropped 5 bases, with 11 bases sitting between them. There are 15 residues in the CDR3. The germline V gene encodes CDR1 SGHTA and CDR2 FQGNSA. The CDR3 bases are TGTGCCAGCAGCTTAGCGCCCATTCGAAACAATGAGCAGTTCTTC. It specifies CASSLAPIRNNEQFF. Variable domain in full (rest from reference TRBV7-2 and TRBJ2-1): GAGVSQSPSNKVTEKGKDVELRCDPISGHTALYWYRQSLGQGLEFLIYFQGNSAPDKSGLPSDRFSAERTGGSVSTLTIQRTQQEDSAVYLCASSLAPIRNNEQFFGPGTRLTVL.

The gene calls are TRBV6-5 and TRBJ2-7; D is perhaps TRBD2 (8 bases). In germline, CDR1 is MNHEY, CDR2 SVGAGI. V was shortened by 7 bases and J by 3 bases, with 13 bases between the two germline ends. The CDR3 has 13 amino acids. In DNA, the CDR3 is TGTGCCAGCACGGGGGGGGACAGCTACGAGCAGTACTTC. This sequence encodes CASTGGDSYEQYF.

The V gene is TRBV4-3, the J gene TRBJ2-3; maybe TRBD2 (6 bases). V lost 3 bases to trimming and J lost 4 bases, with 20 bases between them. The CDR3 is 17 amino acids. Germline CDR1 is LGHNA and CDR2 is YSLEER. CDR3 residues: CASSQEDQGLRPDTQYF. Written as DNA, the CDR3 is TGCGCCAGCAGCCAGGAGGATCAAGGACTACGCCCAGATACGCAGTATTTT.

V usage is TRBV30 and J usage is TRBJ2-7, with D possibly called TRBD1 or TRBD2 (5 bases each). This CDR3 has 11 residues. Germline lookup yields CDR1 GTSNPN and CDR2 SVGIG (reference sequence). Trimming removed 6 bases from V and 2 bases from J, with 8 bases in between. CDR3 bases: TGTGCCTGTTGGGACCCCTACGAGCAGTACTTC. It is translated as CACWDPYEQYF.

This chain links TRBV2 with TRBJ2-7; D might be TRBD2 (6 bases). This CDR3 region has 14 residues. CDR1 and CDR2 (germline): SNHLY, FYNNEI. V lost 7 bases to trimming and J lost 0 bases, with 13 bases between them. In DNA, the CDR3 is TGTGCCAGCAATCCGGACTACAGCTCCTACGAGCAGTACTTC. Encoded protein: CASNPDYSSYEQYF.

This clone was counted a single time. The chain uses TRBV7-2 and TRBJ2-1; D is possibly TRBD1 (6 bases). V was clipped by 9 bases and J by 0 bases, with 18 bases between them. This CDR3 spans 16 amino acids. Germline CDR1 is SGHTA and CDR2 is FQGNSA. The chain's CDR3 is CASRARGPSSYNEQFF. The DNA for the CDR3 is TGTGCCAGTCGGGCCAGGGGCCCGAGCTCCTACAATGAGCAGTTCTTC.

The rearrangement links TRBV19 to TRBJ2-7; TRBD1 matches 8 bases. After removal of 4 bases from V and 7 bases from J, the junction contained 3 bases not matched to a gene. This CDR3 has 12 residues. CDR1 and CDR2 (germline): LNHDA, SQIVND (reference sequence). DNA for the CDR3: TGTGCCAGTAGTACACGACAGGGGGAGCAGTACTTC. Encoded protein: CASSTRQGEQYF.

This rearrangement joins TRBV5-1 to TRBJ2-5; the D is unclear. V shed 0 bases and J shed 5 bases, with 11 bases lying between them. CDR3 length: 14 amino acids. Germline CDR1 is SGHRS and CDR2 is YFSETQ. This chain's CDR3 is CASSLGNYMETQYF. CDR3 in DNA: TGCGCCAGCAGCTTGGGGAACTACATGGAGACCCAGTACTTC.

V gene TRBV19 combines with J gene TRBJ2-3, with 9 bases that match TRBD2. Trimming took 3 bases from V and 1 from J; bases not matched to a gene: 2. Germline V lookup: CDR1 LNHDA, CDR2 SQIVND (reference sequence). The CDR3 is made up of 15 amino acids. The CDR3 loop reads CASSIASGGTDTQYF. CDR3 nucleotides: TGTGCCAGTAGTATCGCTAGCGGGGGCACAGATACGCAGTATTTT. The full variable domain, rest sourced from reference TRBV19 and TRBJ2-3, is DGGITQSPKYLFRKEGQNVTLSCEQNLNHDAMYWYRQDPGQGLRLIYYSQIVNDFQKGDIAEGYSVSREKKESFPLTVTSAQKNPTAFYLCASSIASGGTDTQYFGPGTRLTVL.

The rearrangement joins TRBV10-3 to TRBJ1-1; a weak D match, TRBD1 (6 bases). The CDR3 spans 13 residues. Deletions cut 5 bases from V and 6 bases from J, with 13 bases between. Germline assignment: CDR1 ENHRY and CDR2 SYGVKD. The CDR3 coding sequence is TGTGCCATCAGTAGGGGGGCTGAAGCTGAAGCTTTCTTT. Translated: CAISRGAEAEAFF.

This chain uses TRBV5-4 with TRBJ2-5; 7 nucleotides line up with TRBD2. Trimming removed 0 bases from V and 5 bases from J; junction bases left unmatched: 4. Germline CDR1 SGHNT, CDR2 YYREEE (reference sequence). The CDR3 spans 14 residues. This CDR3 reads CASSLGGGEETQYF. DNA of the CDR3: TGTGCCAGCAGCTTGGGGGGAGGGGAGGAGACCCAGTACTTC. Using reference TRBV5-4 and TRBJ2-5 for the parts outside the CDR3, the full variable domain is ETGVTQSPTHLIKTRGQQVTLRCSSQSGHNTVSWYQQALGQGPQFIFQYYREEENGRGNFPPRFSGLQFPNYSSELNVNALELDDSALYLCASSLGGGEETQYFGPGTRLLVL.

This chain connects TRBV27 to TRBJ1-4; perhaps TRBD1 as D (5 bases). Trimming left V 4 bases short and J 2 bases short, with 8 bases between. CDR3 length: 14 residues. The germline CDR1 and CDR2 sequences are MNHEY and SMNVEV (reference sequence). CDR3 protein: CASSSGATNEKLFF. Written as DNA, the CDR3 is TGTGCCAGCAGTTCCGGGGCCACTAATGAAAAACTGTTTTTT.

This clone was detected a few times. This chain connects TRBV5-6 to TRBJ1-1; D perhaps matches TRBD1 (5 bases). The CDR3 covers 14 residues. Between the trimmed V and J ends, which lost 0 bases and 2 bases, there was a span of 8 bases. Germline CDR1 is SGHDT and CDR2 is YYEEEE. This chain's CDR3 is CASSLVGVNTEAFF. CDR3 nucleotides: TGTGCCAGCAGCTTGGTAGGGGTTAACACTGAAGCTTTCTTT.

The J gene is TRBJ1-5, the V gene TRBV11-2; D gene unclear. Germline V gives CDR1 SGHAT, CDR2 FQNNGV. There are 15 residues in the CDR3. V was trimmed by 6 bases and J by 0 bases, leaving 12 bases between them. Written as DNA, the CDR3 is TGTGCCAGCAGGTCGCTCGGGCTTAGCAATCAGCCCCAGCATTTT. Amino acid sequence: CASRSLGLSNQPQHF.

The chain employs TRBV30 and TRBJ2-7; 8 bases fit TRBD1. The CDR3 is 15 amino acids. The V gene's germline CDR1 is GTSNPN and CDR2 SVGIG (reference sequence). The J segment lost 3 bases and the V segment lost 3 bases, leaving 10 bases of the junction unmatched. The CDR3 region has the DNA TGTGCCTGGAGATTACGAGGACAGGGAAACTACGAGCAGTACTTC. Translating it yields CAWRLRGQGNYEQYF. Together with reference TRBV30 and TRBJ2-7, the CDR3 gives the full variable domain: SQTIHQWPATLVQPVGSPLSLECTVEGTSNPNLYWYRQAAGRGLQLLFYSVGIGQISSEVPQNLSASRPQDRQFILSSKKLLLSDSGFYLCAWRLRGQGNYEQYFGPGTRLTVT.

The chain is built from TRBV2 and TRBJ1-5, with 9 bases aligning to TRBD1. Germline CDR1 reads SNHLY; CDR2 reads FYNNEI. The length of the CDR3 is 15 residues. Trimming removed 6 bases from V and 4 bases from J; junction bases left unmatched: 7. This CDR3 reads CASSEGQGPNQPQHF. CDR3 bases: TGTGCCAGCAGCGAGGGACAGGGCCCAAATCAGCCCCAGCATTTT.

The CDR3 coding sequence is TGTGCCAGTAGTATTCTCGGTTTCCGGGAGAAGTCCAATGAGCAGTTCTTC. Its protein product is CASSILGFREKSNEQFF. This chain uses TRBV19 with TRBJ2-1; D may be TRBD2 (6 bases). Trimming took off 3 bases at V and 6 bases at J, with 21 bases between the two ends. Germline assignment: CDR1 LNHDA and CDR2 SQIVND (reference sequence). This CDR3 spans 17 amino acids.

CDR3 residues: CASAGQGINYGYTF. Here the CDR3 DNA reads TGTGCCAGCGCGGGACAGGGGATTAACTATGGCTACACCTTC. The rearrangement joins TRBV2 to TRBJ1-2, with 10 bases matching TRBD1. Trimming at V came to 8 bases and at J to 1 base, leaving 4 bases not matched to a gene. The germline CDR1 and CDR2 sequences are SNHLY and FYNNEI. The CDR3 runs to 14 residues. The variable domain in full, completed from reference TRBV2 and TRBJ1-2, reads EPEVTQTPSHQVTQMGQEVILRCVPISNHLYFYWYRQILGQKVEFLVSFYNNEISEKSEIFDDQFSVERPDGSNFTLKIRSTKLEDSAMYFCASAGQGINYGYTFGSGTRLTVV.

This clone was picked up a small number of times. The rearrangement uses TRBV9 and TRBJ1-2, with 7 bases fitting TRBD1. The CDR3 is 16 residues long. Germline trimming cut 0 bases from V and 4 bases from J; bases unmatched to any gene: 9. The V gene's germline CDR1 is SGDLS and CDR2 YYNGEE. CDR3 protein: CASSVGYTGALYGYTF. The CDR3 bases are TGTGCCAGCAGCGTAGGTTATACAGGGGCCCTCTATGGCTACACCTTC. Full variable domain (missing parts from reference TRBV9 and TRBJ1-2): DSGVTQTPKHLITATGQRVTLRCSPRSGDLSVYWYQQSLDQGLQFLIQYYNGEERAKGNILERFSAQQFPDLHSELNLSSLELGDSALYFCASSVGYTGALYGYTFGSGTRLTVV.